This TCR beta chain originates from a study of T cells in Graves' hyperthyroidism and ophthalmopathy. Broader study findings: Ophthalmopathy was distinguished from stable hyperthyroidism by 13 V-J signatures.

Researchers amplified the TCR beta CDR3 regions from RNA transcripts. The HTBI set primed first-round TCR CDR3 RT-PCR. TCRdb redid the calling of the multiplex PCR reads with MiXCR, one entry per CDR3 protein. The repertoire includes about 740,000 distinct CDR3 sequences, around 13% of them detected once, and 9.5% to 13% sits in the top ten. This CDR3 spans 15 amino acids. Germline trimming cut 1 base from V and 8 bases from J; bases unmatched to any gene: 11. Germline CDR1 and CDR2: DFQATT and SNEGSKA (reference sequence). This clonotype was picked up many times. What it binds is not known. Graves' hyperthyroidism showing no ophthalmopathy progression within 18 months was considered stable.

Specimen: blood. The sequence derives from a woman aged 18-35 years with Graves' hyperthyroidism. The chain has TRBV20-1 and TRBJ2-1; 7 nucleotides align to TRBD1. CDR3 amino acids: CSARVTKTGTDEQFF. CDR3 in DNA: TGCAGTGCTAGAGTAACTAAGACAGGGACAGATGAGCAGTTCTTC.